The rows below give T cell receptor beta chains drawn from one sample of a study of CD49a tissue-resident CD8 T cells in human skin. The method was immunoSEQ multiplex PCR; TCRdb's version includes in-frame clones alone and lacks a portion of them. The sample has over 750 clones, around 73% seen once. Sample: CLA- CD8+ effector memory T cells sorted from blood. The receptors here all came from a human donor in good health. The CDR3 runs from the conserved cysteine through the conserved F or W. Fields, in order: clone size, J gene, D gene, V gene, CDR3 DNA, CDR3 protein. A D gene is named only where the DNA matches it firmly. Size is stated for part of the rows, as once, few or many counts, or as a class when the clone is expanded.

few | TRBJ2-3 | TRBD2 | TRBV2 | TGTGCCAGCAGTGAAGTACTAGCGGGGGTTCACACAGATACGCAGTATTTT | CASSEVLAGVHTDTQYF
- | TRBJ2-1 | - | TRBV5-1 | TGCGCCAGCAGCTTGACAGAGACCACCTACAATGAGCAGTTCTTC | CASSLTETTYNEQFF
- | TRBJ2-7 | - | TRBV28 | TGTGCCAGCAGTTTCGAACAGGGGAGGTACGAGCAGTACTTC | CASSFEQGRYEQYF
- | TRBJ1-2 | - | TRBV6-5 | TGTGCCAGCAGCAGAGGAACGGGCTACACCTTC | CASSRGTGYTF
- | TRBJ1-5 | - | TRBV7-6 | TGTGCCAGCAGCGTCCGGGGAGATGGCGATCAGCCCCAGCATTTT | CASSVRGDGDQPQHF
- | TRBJ2-2 | TRBD2 | TRBV27 | TGTGCCAGCAGTTTTAGCGGGGGGGCCAGGGAGCTGTTTTTT | CASSFSGGARELFF
- | TRBJ1-2 | TRBD1 | TRBV9 | TGTGCCAGCAGCGTGGGACAGCGTAATGGCTACACCTTC | CASSVGQRNGYTF
once | TRBJ1-5 | - | TRBV6-1 | TGTGCCAGCACAGTTTCCCCGGACATGAGTCAGCCCCAGCATTTT | CASTVSPDMSQPQHF
- | TRBJ1-1 | - | TRBV7-6 | TGTGCCAGCAGTCCACCGGGACACCCTGAAGCTTTCTTT | CASSPPGHPEAFF
few | TRBJ2-1 | TRBD2 | TRBV27 | TGTGCCAGCAGCAAGCGGGACTCCTACAATGAGCAGTTCTTC | CASSKRDSYNEQFF
- | TRBJ2-7 | - | TRBV5-6 | TGTGCCAGCAGCTTGGATGGAGTTTCCTACGAGCAGTACTTC | CASSLDGVSYEQYF
- | TRBJ2-2 | TRBD2 | TRBV29-1 | TGCAGCGTTGCCCTAGCGGGGGGGCCCCACGGGGAGCTGTTTTTT | CSVALAGGPHGELFF
- | TRBJ1-1 | TRBD1 | TRBV30 | TGTGCCTGGATTGCAGGGGGGACTGAAGCTTTCTTT | CAWIAGGTEAFF
- | TRBJ1-2 | - | TRBV9 | TGTGCCAGCAGCGTTTCCCCCACGGGAGCTAACTATGGCTACACCTTC | CASSVSPTGANYGYTF
- | TRBJ1-3 | - | TRBV28 | TGTGCCAGCAGTTGGGAACAGGGCTTCTCTGGAAACACCATATATTTT | CASSWEQGFSGNTIYF
once | TRBJ1-5 | - | TRBV28 | TGTGCCAGCAGTTTTAGGGGGAGGGGCAATCAGCCCCAGCATTTT | CASSFRGRGNQPQHF
- | TRBJ1-6 | - | TRBV9 | TGTGCCAGCAGCCCGACAGTTTATAATTCACCCCTCCACTTT | CASSPTVYNSPLHF
- | TRBJ1-6 | TRBD1 | TRBV5-4 | TGTGCCAGCAGCTTGGCGGGGACAGGGGCGAATTCACCCCTCCACTTT | CASSLAGTGANSPLHF
- | TRBJ1-6 | TRBD1 | TRBV28 | TGTGCCAGCAGTTCTCACAGGGGGCAGGATTCACCCCTCCACTTT | CASSSHRGQDSPLHF